The 26 T cell receptor beta chains reported below all come from one sample, sequenced in a study of patients and donors after allogeneic stem cell transplantation. In TCRdb, the RT-PCR reads were re-called with MiXCR into one record per CDR3 protein. The data hold a few hundred thousand distinct CDR3 sequences, with more than 35% observed a single time. Sequencing used blood, either unsorted or a sorted T cell fraction (not recorded which). These receptor sequences come from a human donor who was either an allogeneic HSCT recipient or a stem cell or donor lymphocyte infusion donor (not recorded which). It is not recorded whose cells these are; they may come from a transplant donor.

V gene TRBV7-3 combines with J gene TRBJ2-1; 9 positions agree with TRBD1. J lost 10 bases, V lost 5 bases, and 12 bases had no gene match. The CDR3 contains 15 residues. Germline V lookup: CDR1 SGHTA, CDR2 FQGTGA. The CDR3 is CASSPSGTGRREQFF. The CDR3 nucleotides are TGTGCCAGCAGCCCCTCCGGGACAGGGCGACGGGAGCAGTTCTTC.

This rearrangement joins TRBV5-1 to TRBJ2-1; D possibly corresponds to TRBD2 (6 bases). This CDR3 contains 14 residues. CDR1 is SGHRS and CDR2 is YFSETQ in the germline V gene. V was cut by 2 bases and J by 5 bases, with 11 bases left in between. CDR3 nucleotide sequence: TGCGCCAGCAGCTTTCAGGGCGGGGACAATGAGCAGTTCTTC. Its protein is CASSFQGGDNEQFF.

This chain links TRBV15 with TRBJ1-3; D gene unclear. V was cut by 0 bases and J by 0 bases, with 6 bases left in between. CDR3 size: 15 residues. From germline, CDR1 is LNHNV and CDR2 YYDKDF (reference sequence). CDR3 loop: CATSRDRPSGNTIYF. The CDR3 DNA follows: TGTGCCACCAGCAGAGATAGGCCCTCTGGAAACACCATATATTTT.

This clonotype was counted a few times. In DNA, the CDR3 is TGCAGTGCTAGAGTGGGACAGGGGCTTAGTTCACCCCTCCACTTT. Protein product: CSARVGQGLSSPLHF. This chain joins TRBV20-1 and TRBJ1-6, with 10 bases matching TRBD1. The V gene's germline CDR1 is DFQATT and CDR2 SNEGSKA (reference sequence). There are 15 residues in the CDR3. The trim removed 1 base at V and 9 bases at J, leaving 6 bases unmatched.

This chain uses TRBV7-6 with TRBJ1-4; D uncertain. This CDR3 has 17 amino acids. The V end lost 0 bases, the J end lost 8 bases, and 19 bases lay between the germline ends. CDR1 SGHVS and CDR2 FNYEAQ come from the germline V gene. This chain's CDR3 is CASSLAAFGSGGEKLFF. CDR3 DNA: TGTGCCAGCAGCTTAGCCGCCTTTGGTTCGGGAGGGGAAAAACTGTTTTTT.

The chain carries TRBV28 and TRBJ2-6; 7 positions agree with TRBD1. The length of the CDR3 is 16 residues. The J segment lost 1 base and the V segment lost 3 bases, leaving 3 bases of the junction unmatched. Germline loops: CDR1 MDHEN, CDR2 SYDVKM. The CDR3 coding sequence is TGTGCCAGCAGTTTGATGACAGGGTCTGGGGCCAACGTCCTGACTTTC. Translating gives CASSLMTGSGANVLTF.

This clonotype was observed a few times. The CDR3 sequence is CSARDWLAGLNNEQFF. CDR3 nucleotide sequence: TGCAGTGCTAGAGATTGGCTAGCGGGTCTGAACAATGAGCAGTTCTTC. The chain employs TRBV20-1 and TRBJ2-1; 8 positions match TRBD2. With V trimmed by 0 bases and J by 5 bases, 9 bases remained unmatched. The CDR3 has 16 residues. The germline V gene has CDR1 DFQATT and CDR2 SNEGSKA (reference sequence).

The rearrangement links TRBV5-6 to TRBJ1-1; D might be TRBD1 (5 bases). V lost 0 bases and J 6 bases, leaving 18 bases between the germline ends. The CDR3 has 16 amino acids. From germline, CDR1 is SGHDT and CDR2 YYEEEE. The CDR3: CASSLGAGARGSEAFF. DNA of the CDR3: TGTGCCAGCAGCTTGGGGGCCGGGGCTCGAGGCTCTGAAGCTTTCTTT.

This chain joins TRBV20-1 and TRBJ2-1; no clear D. With 5 bases removed from V and 3 bases from J, the gap between germline ends came to 11 bases. Germline lookup yields CDR1 DFQATT and CDR2 SNEGSKA (reference sequence). The CDR3 covers 13 residues. CDR3 DNA: TGCAGTGCTTCCCCCACCTACTACAATGAGCAGTTCTTC. This sequence encodes CSASPTYYNEQFF.

V and J are TRBV11-3 and TRBJ1-5; no firm D call. The V gene's germline CDR1 is SGHNT and CDR2 YENEEA. V was clipped by 0 bases and J by 0 bases, with 6 bases between them. The CDR3 covers 15 residues. This CDR3 reads CASSLDLYSNQPQHF. The CDR3, as DNA: TGTGCCAGCAGCTTAGATCTCTATAGCAATCAGCCCCAGCATTTT.

V gene TRBV14 combines with J gene TRBJ2-2; possible D gene TRBD2, 6 bases. The germline gives CDR1 SGHDN, CDR2 FVKESK. CDR3 size: 15 residues. Trimming took 4 bases from V and 5 from J, leaving 14 bases between them. The CDR3 DNA reads as TGTGCCAGCAGCCTAGCTCCGGGGAGGACCGGGGAGCTGTTTTTT. Translation: CASSLAPGRTGELFF.

This clonotype was recorded many times. The CDR3 DNA sequence: TGTGCCACCCTAAAGGGGGAAGGAGGCAATCAGCCCCAGCATTTT. Translated: CATLKGEGGNQPQHF. The gene calls are TRBV10-3 and TRBJ1-5; tentatively, D is TRBD1 (6 bases). The CDR3 contains 15 residues. With 10 bases removed from V and 2 bases from J, the gap between germline ends came to 18 bases. The germline V gene has CDR1 ENHRY and CDR2 SYGVKD.

This clonotype showed up just a few times. This chain links TRBV12-3 or TRBV12-4 with TRBJ1-5; TRBD1 agrees at 7 bases. V lost 5 bases to trimming and J lost 2 bases; unmatched junction nucleotides: 6. This CDR3 region has 15 residues. This CDR3 reads CASSPTGLGNQPQHF. As DNA, the CDR3 is TGTGCCAGCAGTCCGACAGGGTTAGGCAATCAGCCCCAGCATTTT.

The chain combines TRBV6-6 with TRBJ1-1; unclear D gene. This CDR3 is built from 14 residues. Trimming removed 6 bases from V and 0 bases from J, with 11 bases in between. The germline gives CDR1 MNHNY, CDR2 SVGAGI (reference sequence). The CDR3 nucleotides read TGTGCCAGCAGCCCTTATCGTATGAACACTGAAGCTTTCTTT. This codes for CASSPYRMNTEAFF.

V is TRBV13 and J is TRBJ1-2, with D possibly TRBD1 on 6 matching bases. Deletions cut 2 bases from V and 4 bases from J, with 17 bases between. Germline V gene lookup returns CDR1 PRHDT and CDR2 FYEKMQ (reference sequence). This CDR3 is built from 16 residues. The CDR3 protein is CASSLPGHVLGYGYTF. DNA of the CDR3: TGTGCCAGCAGCTTACCGGGACATGTGTTGGGCTATGGCTACACCTTC.

The chain is built from TRBV10-1 and TRBJ2-1; D is perhaps TRBD1 (6 bases). CDR3 size: 12 residues. V was cut by 8 bases and J by 9 bases, with 14 bases left in between. In germline, CDR1 is WNHNN, CDR2 SYGVQD (reference sequence). DNA for the CDR3: TGCGCCAGCGGGAAAGGGGGACGTGAGCAGTTCTTC. Its protein is CASGKGGREQFF.

This clonotype was counted a few times. The chain links TRBV5-1 to TRBJ1-6; TRBD1 matches 7 bases. Unmatched junction bases numbered 7, after V lost 0 bases and J lost 10 bases. The germline V gene has CDR1 SGHRS and CDR2 YFSETQ. This CDR3 has 15 residues. CDR3 region: CASSLERTGRSPLHF. The DNA for the CDR3 is TGCGCCAGCAGCTTGGAGAGGACAGGCAGATCACCCCTCCACTTT.

This clonotype occurred once. The chain employs TRBV29-1 and TRBJ2-7; D ambiguous. There are 13 residues in the CDR3. Trimming took 3 bases from V and 0 from J, leaving 9 bases between them. The germline CDR1 and CDR2 sequences are SQVTM and ANQGSEA. CDR3 sequence reads: CSVDGFSSYEQYF. CDR3 DNA: TGCAGCGTTGATGGGTTCAGCTCCTACGAGCAGTACTTC.

This clonotype was counted once. J is TRBJ2-3 and V is TRBV6-5, with D uncertain. CDR3 length: 13 residues. The germline V and J ends were trimmed by 2 bases and 3 bases, with 6 bases remaining between them. Germline V CDR1 and CDR2: MNHEY, SVGAGI. CDR3 loop: CASSYARTDTQYF. Here the CDR3 DNA reads TGTGCCAGCAGTTACGCCAGAACAGATACGCAGTATTTT.

The rearrangement joins TRBV20-1 to TRBJ1-5; D perhaps matches TRBD1 (6 bases). The germline CDR1 and CDR2 sequences are DFQATT and SNEGSKA (reference sequence). The CDR3 sequence is 15 residues long. V lost 3 bases, J lost 2 bases, and 14 bases lay in between. The CDR3 spells CSASSRGYRNQPQHF. DNA for the CDR3: TGCAGTGCTAGTTCCAGGGGATATCGCAATCAGCCCCAGCATTTT.

The V call is TRBV20-1, the J call TRBJ1-1; 11 bases fit TRBD1. Germline assignment: CDR1 DFQATT and CDR2 SNEGSKA (reference sequence). This CDR3 has 13 residues. J was trimmed by 4 bases and V by 6 bases; bases with no gene match: 4. The CDR3 loop reads CSAPGTGGTEAFF. In DNA, the CDR3 is TGCAGTGCCCCAGGGACAGGGGGCACTGAAGCTTTCTTT.

The gene calls are TRBV7-8 and TRBJ2-3; 7 positions match TRBD1. Germline CDR1 reads SGHVS; CDR2 reads FQNEAQ. The CDR3 runs to 16 residues. The junction had 7 bases not matched to a gene; V was cut back by 4 bases and J by 0 bases. For the CDR3, the DNA is TGTGCCAGCAGCTCATTAGGACAGGCCAGCACAGATACGCAGTATTTT. This codes for CASSSLGQASTDTQYF.

This chain uses TRBV12-3 or TRBV12-4 with TRBJ1-6; D ambiguous. Trimming took off 2 bases at V and 8 bases at J, with 16 bases between the two ends. This CDR3 region has 16 residues. The CDR3 nucleotides read TGTGCCAGCAGTTTAAATCATATTCAGAAAGATTCACCCCTCCACTTT. Translation: CASSLNHIQKDSPLHF.

The chain recombines TRBV12-3 or TRBV12-4 with TRBJ2-7, with D perhaps matching TRBD2 (5 bases). The germline V and J ends were trimmed by 5 bases and 1 base, with 12 bases remaining between them. The CDR3 spans 14 residues. CDR3 region: CASSNAGISYEQYF. The DNA of the CDR3 is TGTGCCAGCAGTAACGCGGGTATATCCTACGAGCAGTACTTC.

This clonotype was seen only a few times. V gene TRBV15 combines with J gene TRBJ1-2; D may be TRBD1 (6 bases). The CDR3 is 14 amino acids. CDR1 is LNHNV and CDR2 is YYDKDF in the germline V gene (reference sequence). Deletions cut 4 bases from V and 2 bases from J, with 11 bases between. CDR3 coding DNA: TGTGCCACCAGCATCATCACAGGGAACTATGGCTACACCTTC. Protein sequence: CATSIITGNYGYTF.

CDR3 sequence: CASSHYPGGDNQPQHF. CDR3 DNA: TGCGCCAGCAGCCACTACCCCGGCGGGGACAATCAGCCCCAGCATTTT. V gene TRBV4-1 combines with J gene TRBJ1-5, with D unclear. The germline V gene encodes CDR1 MGHRA and CDR2 YSYEKL. The CDR3 is made up of 16 amino acids. The ends were cut back, 3 bases at V and 3 bases at J, with 15 bases in the middle.